The clone carrying this T cell receptor beta chain was detected ten times or more. Its antigen remains unidentified. By 5'RACE template switching, TCR cDNA was produced, with a universal primer site and UMIs added in the process. Via MiXCR, TCRdb re-called the 5' RACE reads, giving one row per CDR3 protein. The repertoire holds 65,000 to 90,000 distinct CDR3 sequences, approximately 8% seen once, with 41% in the top ten. These data belong to a study of T cells after yellow fever vaccination. Study-wide results and limits: There was a possibility that FACS-sorted repertoires contained abundant clonotypes contaminating from the bulk population. A small proportion of clonotypes was detected in both the CD4 and CD8 compartments. Most clones from primary vaccination resurfaced after the booster (96% CD4, around 89% CD8).

The V gene end was trimmed by 6 bases and the J gene end by 1 base; junction bases not matched to a gene: 1. The CDR3 spans 14 residues. Germline lookup yields CDR1 SGHVS and CDR2 FNYEAQ. This material consisted of CD8+ T cells sorted from PBMCs, taken on the day of the yellow fever booster vaccination. The chain employs TRBV7-6 and TRBJ2-2; 8 nucleotides align to TRBD2. This sequence was found in a man aged 30-40 years who received the YFV17D yellow fever vaccine. The CDR3 loop is CASRTSENTGELFF. CDR3 coding DNA: TGTGCCAGCAGGACTAGCGAGAACACCGGGGAGCTGTTTTTT.